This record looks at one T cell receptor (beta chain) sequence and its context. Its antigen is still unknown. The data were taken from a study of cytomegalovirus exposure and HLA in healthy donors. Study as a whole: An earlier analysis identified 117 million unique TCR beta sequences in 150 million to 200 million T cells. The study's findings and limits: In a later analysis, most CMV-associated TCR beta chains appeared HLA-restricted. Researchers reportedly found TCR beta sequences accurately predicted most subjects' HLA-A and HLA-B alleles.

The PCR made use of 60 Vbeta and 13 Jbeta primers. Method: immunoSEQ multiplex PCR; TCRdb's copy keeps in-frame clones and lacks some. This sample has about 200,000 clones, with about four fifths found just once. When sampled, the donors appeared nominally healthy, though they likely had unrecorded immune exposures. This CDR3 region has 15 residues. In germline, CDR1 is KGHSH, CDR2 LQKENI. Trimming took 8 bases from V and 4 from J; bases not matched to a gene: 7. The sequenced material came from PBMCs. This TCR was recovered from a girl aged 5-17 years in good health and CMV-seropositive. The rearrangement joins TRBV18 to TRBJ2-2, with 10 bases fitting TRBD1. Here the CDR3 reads CASALGQGSTGELFF. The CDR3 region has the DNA TGTGCCAGCGCCCTGGGACAGGGGAGCACCGGGGAGCTGTTTTTT.